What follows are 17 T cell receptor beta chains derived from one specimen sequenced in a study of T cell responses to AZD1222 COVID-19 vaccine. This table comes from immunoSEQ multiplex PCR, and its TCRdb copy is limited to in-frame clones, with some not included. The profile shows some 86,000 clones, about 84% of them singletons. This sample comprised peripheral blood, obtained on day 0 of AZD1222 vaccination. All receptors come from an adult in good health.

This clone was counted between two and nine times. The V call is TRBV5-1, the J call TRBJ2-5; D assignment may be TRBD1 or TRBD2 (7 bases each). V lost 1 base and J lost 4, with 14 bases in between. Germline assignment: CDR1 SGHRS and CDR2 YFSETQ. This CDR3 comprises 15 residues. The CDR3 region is CASSLSQGEGETQYF. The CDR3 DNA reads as TGCGCCAGCAGCTTGAGCCAGGGGGAGGGAGAGACCCAGTACTTC.

The DNA of the CDR3 is TGTGCCAGCAGCTTAGGAGGGGAAGCTAATGAAAAACTGTTTTTT. Translated, it gives CASSLGGEANEKLFF. The chain is built from TRBV11-2 and TRBJ1-4, with D possibly being TRBD1 (5 bases). V lost 1 base to trimming and J lost 3 bases, with 9 bases between them. The CDR3 covers 15 residues. Germline loops: CDR1 SGHAT, CDR2 FQNNGV.

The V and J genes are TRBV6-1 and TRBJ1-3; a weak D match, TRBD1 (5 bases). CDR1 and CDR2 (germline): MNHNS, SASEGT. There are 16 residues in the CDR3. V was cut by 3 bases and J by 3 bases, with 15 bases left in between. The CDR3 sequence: CASSDQGTIGGNTIYF. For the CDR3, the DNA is TGTGCCAGCAGTGACCAGGGAACAATTGGTGGAAACACCATATATTTT.

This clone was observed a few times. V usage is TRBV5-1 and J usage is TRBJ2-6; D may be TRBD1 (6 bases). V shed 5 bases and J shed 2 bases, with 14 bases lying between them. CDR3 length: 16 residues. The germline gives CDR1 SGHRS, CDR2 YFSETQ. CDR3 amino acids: CASSPGAAAGANVLTF. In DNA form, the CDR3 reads TGCGCCAGCAGTCCAGGGGCTGCTGCTGGGGCCAACGTCCTGACTTTC.

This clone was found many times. In nucleotides, the CDR3 is TGTGCCAGCAGCCAAGTCAGGGGGCGGACTGAAGCTTTCTTT. It specifies CASSQVRGRTEAFF. The chain couples TRBV3-1 (or the pseudogene TRBV3-2) to TRBJ1-1; TRBD1 aligns across 8 bases. Germline CDR1 LGHDT, CDR2 YNNKEL (reference sequence). Unmatched junction bases numbered 3, after V lost 1 base and J lost 5 bases. CDR3 size: 14 residues.

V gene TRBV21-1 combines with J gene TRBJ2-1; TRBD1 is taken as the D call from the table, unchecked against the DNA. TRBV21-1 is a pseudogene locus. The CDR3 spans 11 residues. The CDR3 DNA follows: TGTGCCAGATCCCCCGCTGGGCCGCGGTTCTTC. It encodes CARSPAGPRFF.

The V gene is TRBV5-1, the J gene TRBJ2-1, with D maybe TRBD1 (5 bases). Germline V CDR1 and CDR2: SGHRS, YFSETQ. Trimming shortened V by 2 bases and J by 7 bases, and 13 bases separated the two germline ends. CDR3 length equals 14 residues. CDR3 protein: CASSFRSNRNEQFF. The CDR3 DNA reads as TGCGCCAGCAGCTTTCGCAGCAACAGGAATGAGCAGTTCTTC.

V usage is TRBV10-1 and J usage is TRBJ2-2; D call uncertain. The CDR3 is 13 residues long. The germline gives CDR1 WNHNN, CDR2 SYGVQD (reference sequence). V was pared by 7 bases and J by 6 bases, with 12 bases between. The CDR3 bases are TGCGCCAGCACCCCTACTCCGTCCGGGGAGCTGTTTTTT. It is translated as CASTPTPSGELFF.

The CDR3 DNA reads as TGTGCCAGTAGTGTGGGTAGGGGTAATTCACCCCTCCACTTT. Protein: CASSVGRGNSPLHF. The chain uses TRBV19 and TRBJ1-6; maybe TRBD1 (5 bases). CDR1 LNHDA and CDR2 SQIVND come from the germline V gene (reference sequence). This CDR3 spans 14 amino acids. V dropped 5 bases and J dropped 6 bases, with 11 bases sitting between them.

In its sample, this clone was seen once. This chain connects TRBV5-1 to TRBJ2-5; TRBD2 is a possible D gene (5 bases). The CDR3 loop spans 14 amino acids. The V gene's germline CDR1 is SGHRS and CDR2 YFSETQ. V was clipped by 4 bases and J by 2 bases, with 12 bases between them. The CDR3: CASSKSGPQETQYF. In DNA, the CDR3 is TGCGCCAGCAGCAAAAGCGGTCCACAAGAGACCCAGTACTTC. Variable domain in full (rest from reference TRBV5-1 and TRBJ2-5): KAGVTQTPRYLIKTRGQQVTLSCSPISGHRSVSWYQQTPGQGLQFLFEYFSETQRNKGNFPGRFSGRQFSNSRSEMNVSTLELGDSALYLCASSKSGPQETQYFGPGTRLLVL.

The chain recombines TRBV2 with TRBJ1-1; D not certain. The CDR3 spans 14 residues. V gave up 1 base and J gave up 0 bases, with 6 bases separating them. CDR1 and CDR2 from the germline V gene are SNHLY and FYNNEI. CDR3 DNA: TGTGCCAGCAGTGAAGTTGGAATGAACACTGAAGCTTTCTTT. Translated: CASSEVGMNTEAFF.

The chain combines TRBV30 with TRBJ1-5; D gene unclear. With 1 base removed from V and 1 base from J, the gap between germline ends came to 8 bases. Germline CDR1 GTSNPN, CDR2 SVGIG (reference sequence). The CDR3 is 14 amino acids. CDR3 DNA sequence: TGTGCCTGGAGTGAGGCAGCCAGCAATCAGCCCCAGCATTTT. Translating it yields CAWSEAASNQPQHF.

CDR3 sequence reads: CASSLTGGRNSPLHF. Written as DNA, the CDR3 is TGTGCCAGCAGTCTGACAGGGGGCAGGAATTCACCCCTCCACTTT. The gene calls are TRBV6-5 and TRBJ1-6; 10 bases agree with TRBD1. V lost 5 bases and J lost 7; bases outside the gene matches: 5. Germline V CDR1 and CDR2: MNHEY, SVGAGI. The length of the CDR3 is 15 residues.

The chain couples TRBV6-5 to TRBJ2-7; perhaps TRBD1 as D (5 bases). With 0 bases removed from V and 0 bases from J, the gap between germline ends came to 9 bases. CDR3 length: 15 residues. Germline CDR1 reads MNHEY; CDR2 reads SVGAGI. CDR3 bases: TGTGCCAGCAGTTACTCCCAGACAGTCTCCTACGAGCAGTACTTC. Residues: CASSYSQTVSYEQYF.

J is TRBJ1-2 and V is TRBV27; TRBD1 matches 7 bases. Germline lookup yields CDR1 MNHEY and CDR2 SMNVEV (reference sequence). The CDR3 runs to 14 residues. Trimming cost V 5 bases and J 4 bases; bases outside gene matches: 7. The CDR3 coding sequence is TGTGCCAGCAGTCCCAGGGGGGAGATCTATGGCTACACCTTC. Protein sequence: CASSPRGEIYGYTF.

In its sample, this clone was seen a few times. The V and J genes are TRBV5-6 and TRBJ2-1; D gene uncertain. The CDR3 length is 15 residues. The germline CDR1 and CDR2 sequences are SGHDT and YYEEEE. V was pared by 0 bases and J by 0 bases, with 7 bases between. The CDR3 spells CASSLGWGSYNEQFF. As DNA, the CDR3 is TGTGCCAGCAGCTTGGGCTGGGGCTCCTACAATGAGCAGTTCTTC.

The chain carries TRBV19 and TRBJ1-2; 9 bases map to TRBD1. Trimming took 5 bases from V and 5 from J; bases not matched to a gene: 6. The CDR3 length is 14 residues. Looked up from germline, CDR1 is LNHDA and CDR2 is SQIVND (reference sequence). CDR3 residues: CASSPGQGRYGYTF. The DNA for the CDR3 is TGTGCCAGTAGTCCGGGACAGGGAAGGTATGGCTACACCTTC.